This T cell receptor beta chain was recovered during a study of shared clonotypes between healthy human individuals. At the level of the study: The study used three CD4 naive, three CD4 memory, two CD8 naive and one CD8 memory plate per donor.

TCRdb's copy holds only in-frame clones and misses some; the assay was immunoSEQ multiplex PCR. The table shows about 1 million clones, with 60% to 80% occurring only once. A note on this clone: The sample carries other DNA sequences with the same CDR3.

The CDR3 totals 14 residues. Germline V CDR1 and CDR2: SQVTM, ANQGSEA. Trimming stripped 0 bases from V and 2 bases from J, with 7 bases between. Specimen: memory CD4+ T cells sorted from blood. As for subset: CD45RA-negative fraction. The TCR originated in a man between 18 and 35 years old in good health. The rearrangement uses TRBV29-1 and TRBJ1-4; tentative D call: TRBD1 (6 bases). The CDR3 region has the DNA TGCAGCGTTGAAGACAGGGGTACTAATGAAAAACTGTTTTTT. It encodes CSVEDRGTNEKLFF.